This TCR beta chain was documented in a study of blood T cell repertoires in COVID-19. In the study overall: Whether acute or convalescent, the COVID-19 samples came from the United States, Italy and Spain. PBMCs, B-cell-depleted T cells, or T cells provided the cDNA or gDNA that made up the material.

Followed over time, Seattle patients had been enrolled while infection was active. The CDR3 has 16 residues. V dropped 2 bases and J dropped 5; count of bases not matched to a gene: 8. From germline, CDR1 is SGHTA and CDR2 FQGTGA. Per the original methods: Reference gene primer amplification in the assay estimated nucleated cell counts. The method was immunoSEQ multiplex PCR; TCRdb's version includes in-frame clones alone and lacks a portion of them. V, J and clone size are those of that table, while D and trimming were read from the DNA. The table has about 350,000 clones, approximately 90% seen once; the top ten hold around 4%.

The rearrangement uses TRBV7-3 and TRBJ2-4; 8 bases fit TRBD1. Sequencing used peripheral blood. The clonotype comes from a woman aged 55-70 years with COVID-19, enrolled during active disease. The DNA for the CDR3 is TGTGCCAGCAGCTTAGGCTCCGGACAGGGACAAAACATTCAGTACTTC. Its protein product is CASSLGSGQGQNIQYF.